This T cell receptor (beta chain) originates from a study of graft-versus-host responses after intestinal transplantation (TCRdb year 2021). In the study overall: The transplants that recipients received were multivisceral, liver-intestinal, or isolated intestinal. Every recipient was given anti-thymocyte globulin induction, followed by roughly 3 years of maintenance tacrolimus and steroids. Graft-versus-host and host-versus-graft alloreactive T cell clones were tracked in the graft, circulation and bone marrow after intestinal transplantation using bulk TCR-beta CDR3 sequencing. Alloreactive clones were identified by sequencing pre-transplant mixed lymphocyte reaction products and comparing them with unstimulated pre-transplant donor and recipient T cells. A cohort of about two dozen intestinal transplant recipients, including one retransplant, was enrolled, and a few patients lacking pretransplant specimens were excluded. Donor T cell macrochimerism was defined as a peak of at least 4% donor T cells among recipient peripheral blood mononuclear cells. Rather than going through the commercial service, samples from a few later patients were sequenced in-house on an Illumina MiSeq and processed with MiXCR.

The CDR3 runs 17 amino acids, cysteine and phenylalanine included. Kept here is only the CDR3 DNA, which spans 51 bases and is read in frame from base 1. Unmatched junction bases come to 10, with V trimmed by 2 bases and J by 5 bases. As encoded in the germline V gene (reference sequence), CDR1 is WNHNN while CDR2 is SYGVQD. On this clone itself: The clone's antigen remains unknown. No quality values exist for individual bases; no much larger clone is one base distant.

Libraries were prepared through the immunoSEQ multiplex PCR assay. For most patients, genomic DNA was isolated using the Qiagen DNeasy Blood and Tissue Kit and was shipped frozen to Adaptive Biotechnologies for TCR sequencing. For most patients, high-throughput TCR-beta CDR3 sequencing of genomic DNA was performed by Adaptive Biotechnologies. As for how the authors treated the data: Adaptive's ImmunoSEQ software supplied the TCR sequencing data for around 17 patients, while MiXCR and VDJtools were used to process a few other patients. CD4 versus CD8 sorting errors were corrected by removing sequences found in both subsets at a frequency ratio below 5:1. CDR3 nucleotide sequences shared between donor and recipient were removed because their origin could not be assigned. Alloreactive clones required at least 2-fold expansion over unstimulated cells and minimum CFSE-low frequency of 0.002% (template counts) or 0.001% (read counts). A clone was considered mappable if detected in the sequenced pre-transplant spleen, lymph node, or MLR CFSE-low populations of the donor or recipient. Cumulative frequency of alloreactive clones was calculated as a percentage of all sequences weighted by copy number. This is the immuneACCESS table as TCRdb keeps it, with only in-frame sequences that have V and J called. A part of the clones is gone; compared with another copy, unresolved V genes explain less than half, and the rest is unexplained. The DNA gave D and trimming, while V, J and clone size come from that table. This sample lists about 110,000 clones; about 93% were detected once. Roughly 0.5% of the sample lies in the top ten.

The label giving this sample's time point can be read as: cells obtained before transplantation from donor or recipient. CD3+CD4+ and CD3+CD8+ populations were FACS-sorted from unstimulated pre-transplant donor and recipient cells taken from spleen or lymph nodes. The paper as a whole reports these results and caveats: GvH clones were detected in recipient bone marrow, and some appeared earlier in ileal mucosa or blood, consistent with an intestinal mucosal origin. In the allografts of patients with donor T cell macrochimerism, GvH to HvG T cell clonal ratios were high. The relatively low number and heterogeneity of intestinal transplant patients limited the conclusions. Early after transplant, peak levels of circulating GvH clones were found to be associated with declines in HvG clones.

The rearranged chain carries TRBV10-1 and TRBJ2-3, with 10 middle bases fitting TRBD2. This sequence originates from a human donor who received an intestinal transplant. This specimen was unstimulated CD8+ T cells sorted from spleen or lymph node cells, taken before intestinal transplant. For the CDR3, the sequence is CASSEPALAGEEDTQYF. The DNA sequence is given as TGCGCCAGCAGTGAGCCTGCCCTAGCGGGAGAGGAAGATACGCAGTATTTT.